The clone carrying this T cell receptor (beta chain) was seen a few times. This entry belongs to a study of T-cell reconstitution after alpha-beta-depleted transplantation in children. V lost 5 bases, J lost 9 bases, and 7 bases lay in between. Germline CDR1 LNHDA, CDR2 SQIVND (reference sequence). This CDR3 contains 11 residues. Unique molecular identifiers were incorporated during preparation of the TCRbeta library. TCRdb analysed the PCR reads with MiXCR anew, one entry per CDR3 protein. The repertoire holds some 340,000 distinct CDR3 sequences, about a tenth seen once, with 2% to 3% in the top ten.

The V call is TRBV19, the J call TRBJ2-2; D gene unclear. This TCR was sampled from a human donor who donated a stem cell graft to a child with acute lymphoblastic leukemia. The sample was PBMCs from the stem cell graft donor, taken from the stem cell graft. CDR3 in amino acids: CASSSLWELFF. CDR3 in DNA: TGTGCCAGTAGTTCCCTTTGGGAGCTGTTTTTT.